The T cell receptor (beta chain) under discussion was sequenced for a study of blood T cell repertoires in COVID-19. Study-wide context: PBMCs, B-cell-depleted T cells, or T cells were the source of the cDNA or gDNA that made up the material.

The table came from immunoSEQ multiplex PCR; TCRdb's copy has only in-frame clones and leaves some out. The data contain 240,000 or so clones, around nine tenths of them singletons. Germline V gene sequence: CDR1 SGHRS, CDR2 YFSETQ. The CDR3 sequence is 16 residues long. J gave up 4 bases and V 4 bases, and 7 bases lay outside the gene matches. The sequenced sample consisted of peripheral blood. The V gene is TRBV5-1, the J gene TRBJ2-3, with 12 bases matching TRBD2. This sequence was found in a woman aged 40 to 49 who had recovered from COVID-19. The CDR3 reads CASSLRLAGVSDTQYF. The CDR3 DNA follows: TGCGCCAGCAGCCTCCGACTAGCGGGAGTGTCAGATACGCAGTATTTT.